The 27 T cell receptor beta chains given below trace back to one sample, sequenced in a study of cytomegalovirus exposure and HLA in healthy donors. Use of 60 Vbeta and 13 Jbeta primers characterized the PCR. The method was immunoSEQ multiplex PCR; TCRdb's version includes in-frame clones alone and lacks a portion of them. The table shows some 150,000 clones, with around four fifths occurring only once. Sequencing was performed on PBMCs. All receptors come from a woman aged 40 to 50 in good health and CMV-seronegative.

This rearrangement joins TRBV28 to TRBJ2-2, with a possible D match to TRBD1 (6 bases). Deletions cut 3 bases from V and 5 bases from J, with 13 bases between. Germline CDR1 and CDR2: MDHEN and SYDVKM. The CDR3 consists of 15 residues. In DNA form, the CDR3 reads TGTGCCAGCAGTTTTCAGGGGCTGGGGACCGGGGAGCTGTTTTTT. This sequence encodes CASSFQGLGTGELFF.

Concerning this clone itself: This sample also contains other DNA sequences that code for the same CDR3. The V call is TRBV5-1, the J call TRBJ2-1; possible D gene TRBD2, 5 bases. The CDR3 sequence is 15 residues long. Germline V gives CDR1 SGHRS, CDR2 YFSETQ. Trimming shortened V by 0 bases and J by 0 bases, and 7 bases separated the two germline ends. The CDR3 nucleotides are TGCGCCAGCAGCTTGGCTAGCAGCTCCTACAATGAGCAGTTCTTC. This gives the protein CASSLASSSYNEQFF.

In this sample, this clone turned up a few times. J is TRBJ2-7 and V is TRBV5-1, with D possibly matching TRBD1 (7 bases). Per germline, CDR1 SGHRS and CDR2 YFSETQ. The CDR3 runs to 13 residues. Trimming stripped 5 bases from V and 4 bases from J, with 13 bases between. DNA of the CDR3: TGCGCCAGCAGGCGGGACAGAGTTTACGAGCAGTACTTC. Encoded protein: CASRRDRVYEQYF. Complete variable domain (other parts from reference TRBV5-1 and TRBJ2-7): KAGVTQTPRYLIKTRGQQVTLSCSPISGHRSVSWYQQTPGQGLQFLFEYFSETQRNKGNFPGRFSGRQFSNSRSEMNVSTLELGDSALYLCASRRDRVYEQYFGPGTRLTVT.

CDR3 DNA: TGTGCCAGCAACGATTGGCACATTCAGTACTTC. This encodes CASNDWHIQYF. The rearrangement joins TRBV2 to TRBJ2-4; no clear D. Germline CDR1 and CDR2: SNHLY and FYNNEI. The CDR3 length is 11 residues. Trimming removed 7 bases at V and 8 bases at J, with 9 bases between. Using reference TRBV2 and TRBJ2-4 for the parts outside the CDR3, the full variable domain is EPEVTQTPSHQVTQMGQEVILRCVPISNHLYFYWYRQILGQKVEFLVSFYNNEISEKSEIFDDQFSVERPDGSNFTLKIRSTKLEDSAMYFCASNDWHIQYFGAGTRLSVL.

This clone was seen once. The chain carries TRBV11-3 and TRBJ2-6; tentative D call: TRBD1 (6 bases). The CDR3 totals 19 residues. V lost 1 base, J lost 0 bases, and 16 bases lay in between. Germline lookup yields CDR1 SGHNT and CDR2 YENEEA. This CDR3 is CASSLGRTVNFSGANVLTF. CDR3 sequence (DNA): TGTGCCAGCAGCTTAGGGCGGACAGTGAATTTCTCTGGGGCCAACGTCCTGACTTTC. Together with reference TRBV11-3 and TRBJ2-6, the CDR3 gives the full variable domain: EAGVVQSPRYKIIEKKQPVAFWCNPISGHNTLYWYLQNLGQGPELLIRYENEEAVDDSQLPKDRFSAERLKGVDSTLKIQPAELGDSAVYLCASSLGRTVNFSGANVLTFGAGSRLTVL.

The chain carries TRBV7-9 and TRBJ2-1; 8 nucleotides align to TRBD1. The germline gives CDR1 SEHNR, CDR2 FQNEAQ (reference sequence). CDR3 length: 15 residues. The V and J ends lost 6 bases and 5 bases, in that order; junction bases with no gene match: 9. The CDR3: CASRISGTGNNEQFF. The CDR3 nucleotides are TGTGCCAGCAGGATAAGTGGGACAGGTAACAATGAGCAGTTCTTC.

The gene calls are TRBV2 and TRBJ2-1; TRBD2 aligns across 13 bases. The CDR3 has 19 amino acids. The germline CDR1 and CDR2 sequences are SNHLY and FYNNEI. V was pared by 6 bases and J by 8 bases, with 19 bases of the junction left unmatched. This chain's CDR3 is CASSGLGLAGERFSDEQFF. The CDR3 region has the DNA TGTGCCAGCAGCGGCCTTGGACTAGCGGGAGAGAGGTTCAGCGATGAGCAGTTCTTC.

The chain employs TRBV27 and TRBJ1-3; 8 nucleotides align to TRBD1. Trimming took 6 bases from V and 1 from J; bases not matched to a gene: 2. CDR3 size: 14 residues. Germline V lookup: CDR1 MNHEY, CDR2 SMNVEV (reference sequence). CDR3 nucleotide sequence: TGTGCCAGCAGCCGACAGGGGTCTGGAAACACCATATATTTT. Its protein product is CASSRQGSGNTIYF.

This clone was counted a few times. This chain links TRBV7-3 with TRBJ2-1; D may be TRBD2 (5 bases). The length of the CDR3 is 14 residues. V lost 2 bases and J 3 bases, leaving 8 bases between the germline ends. CDR1 and CDR2 from the germline V gene are SGHTA and FQGTGA. Here the CDR3 DNA reads TGTGCCAGCAGCTTATCAGGAGGCTACAATGAGCAGTTCTTC. This codes for CASSLSGGYNEQFF.

This clone came up once. The gene calls are TRBV19 and TRBJ2-5; possible D gene TRBD2, 5 bases. The closer fit of TRBJ2-7 to the DNA end suggests the J call may be wrong. The CDR3 sequence is 14 residues long. Germline lookup yields CDR1 LNHDA and CDR2 SQIVND (reference sequence). Here the CDR3 reads CASSIGGRPYEQYF. In nucleotides, the CDR3 is TGTGCCAGTAGTATAGGCGGGCGGCCCTACGAGCAGTACTTC.

Note on this clone: An end of the junction does not agree with germline; a read error may underlie this. V gene TRBV4-3 combines with J gene TRBJ1-2; possible D gene TRBD1, 5 bases. There are 14 residues in the CDR3. The V gene's germline CDR1 is LGHNA and CDR2 YSLEER. CDR3 in amino acids: CASSQAGGIYVYTF. The CDR3 nucleotides are TGCGCCAGCAGCCAAGCGGGGGGAATCTATGTCTACACCTTC.

This clone was counted a single time. The rearrangement uses TRBV6-1 and TRBJ2-5; the match to TRBD2 covers 13 bases. The CDR3 has 20 residues. V gave up 3 bases and J gave up 5 bases; unmatched junction bases: 18. Germline assignment: CDR1 MNHNS and CDR2 SASEGT. The CDR3 DNA reads as TGTGCCAGCAGTGATCTGAGACTCGGGACTAGCGGGACTAGGGGGGAGACCCAGTACTTC. Translated: CASSDLRLGTSGTRGETQYF.

This clone was seen a single time. The V gene is TRBV4-3, the J gene TRBJ2-1; D might be TRBD2 (6 bases). Germline V CDR1 and CDR2: LGHNA, YSLEER. The CDR3 covers 16 residues. V was trimmed by 0 bases and J by 2 bases, leaving 11 bases between them. The CDR3 loop is CASSQDWRLAYNEQFF. The CDR3 coding sequence is TGCGCCAGCAGCCAAGATTGGCGACTAGCCTACAATGAGCAGTTCTTC.

V and J are TRBV5-1 and TRBJ2-1, with D possibly being TRBD2 (5 bases). This CDR3 contains 15 residues. Germline V gene data show CDR1 as SGHRS and CDR2 as YFSETQ. V lost 0 bases, J lost 0 bases, and 7 bases lay in between. The CDR3 region is CASSLDSGSYNEQFF. The DNA for the CDR3 is TGCGCCAGCAGCTTGGACAGCGGCTCCTACAATGAGCAGTTCTTC.

This clone was counted once. The rearrangement uses TRBV5-4 and TRBJ1-1; D is undetermined. Trimming took off 0 bases at V and 1 base at J, with 4 bases between the two ends. The CDR3 contains 13 residues. Germline CDR1 SGHNT, CDR2 YYREEE (reference sequence). CDR3 DNA sequence: TGTGCCAGCAGCTTGGACAGGAACACTGAAGCTTTCTTT. Encoded protein: CASSLDRNTEAFF.

The CDR3 DNA reads TGCGCCAGCAGCCAAGATCTAGCAGGGGGCCGAGTTAATCAGCCCCAGCATTTT. It encodes CASSQDLAGGRVNQPQHF. The genes are TRBV4-3 and TRBJ1-5, with 8 bases fitting TRBD1. CDR3 length: 18 amino acids. The germline gives CDR1 LGHNA, CDR2 YSLEER. The ends lost 0 bases at V and 4 bases at J; junction bases unmatched: 11.

The V and J genes are TRBV13 and TRBJ2-1; 8 nucleotides match TRBD2. This CDR3 is 14 amino acids long. Germline CDR1 PRHDT, CDR2 FYEKMQ (reference sequence). V gave up 5 bases and J gave up 6 bases; unmatched junction bases: 6. The CDR3 sequence: CASSRLATFNEQFF. The CDR3 region has the DNA TGTGCCAGCAGCCGACTAGCGACGTTCAATGAGCAGTTCTTC.

J is TRBJ2-4 and V is TRBV5-1; 8 bases are a match to TRBD1. Germline assignment: CDR1 SGHRS and CDR2 YFSETQ. The length of the CDR3 is 15 residues. Trimming cost V 0 bases and J 7 bases; bases outside gene matches: 6. CDR3 coding DNA: TGCGCCAGCAGCTTGGGGACAGGGAAATGGAACATTCAGTACTTC. The encoded protein is CASSLGTGKWNIQYF.

The V call is TRBV28, the J call TRBJ2-2; 7 bases line up with TRBD2. V was pared by 5 bases and J by 5 bases, with 5 bases of the junction left unmatched. CDR3 length: 14 residues. CDR1 is MDHEN and CDR2 is SYDVKM in the germline V gene. Here the CDR3 reads CASSRTSWTGELFF. In DNA, the CDR3 is TGTGCCAGCAGTCGGACTAGTTGGACCGGGGAGCTGTTTTTT.

The J gene is TRBJ2-3, the V gene TRBV5-1; 7 nucleotides match TRBD2. V trimming: 3 bases; J trimming: 0 bases; junction bases outside the gene matches: 7. Germline V CDR1 and CDR2: SGHRS, YFSETQ. The CDR3 consists of 16 residues. The CDR3 sequence: CASSSQTSVSTDTQYF. CDR3 coding DNA: TGCGCCAGCAGCTCACAAACTAGCGTCAGCACAGATACGCAGTATTTT.

This clone was detected once. V usage is TRBV30 and J usage is TRBJ2-7; D is perhaps TRBD1 (5 bases). The CDR3 contains 13 residues. The ends were cut back, 1 base at V and 2 bases at J, with 9 bases in the middle. In germline, CDR1 is GTSNPN, CDR2 SVGIG (reference sequence). CDR3 DNA sequence: TGTGCCTGGAGTGAAGGGGTAGCCTACGAGCAGTACTTC. Amino acids: CAWSEGVAYEQYF.

The chain recombines TRBV27 with TRBJ2-7, with a weak D call TRBD1 (6 bases). CDR1 MNHEY and CDR2 SMNVEV come from the germline V gene (reference sequence). The CDR3 is 18 amino acids. V lost 4 bases to trimming and J lost 2 bases, with 24 bases between them. CDR3 coding DNA: TGTGCCAGCAGTTCTGGGGGCTTTTACACCATCACTGCCTACGAGCAGTACTTC. Amino acids: CASSSGGFYTITAYEQYF.

This clone was seen a single time. The rearrangement links TRBV7-9 to TRBJ2-4; 9 bases map to TRBD1. The CDR3 spans 15 residues. Germline CDR1 is SEHNR and CDR2 is FQNEAQ (reference sequence). Trimming took 5 bases from V and 7 from J; bases not matched to a gene: 9. The CDR3 spells CASSLLRDRGNIQYF. CDR3 nucleotide sequence: TGTGCCAGCAGCCTTCTCAGAGACAGGGGGAACATTCAGTACTTC.

The chain links TRBV6-5 to TRBJ2-7; 7 bases are a match to TRBD1. Germline V CDR1 and CDR2: MNHEY, SVGAGI. This CDR3 contains 14 residues. Trimming at V came to 6 bases and at J to 3 bases, leaving 8 bases not matched to a gene. The CDR3 region is CASRPQGQGYEQYF. CDR3 bases: TGTGCCAGCAGACCACAGGGGCAGGGCTACGAGCAGTACTTC.

J is TRBJ2-3 and V is TRBV6-6; D is undetermined. Trimming shortened V by 7 bases and J by 3 bases, and 8 bases separated the two germline ends. This CDR3 is 12 amino acids long. CDR1 and CDR2 from the germline V gene are MNHNY and SVGAGI (reference sequence). The CDR3 coding sequence is TGTGCCAGCAACATACAAACAGATACGCAGTATTTT. Its protein product is CASNIQTDTQYF.

In its sample, this clone was seen once. For the CDR3, the DNA is TGCGCCAGCAGCCGGGGACAGGGGAAGAACTATGGCTACACCTTC. Translated, it gives CASSRGQGKNYGYTF. The chain carries TRBV4-3 and TRBJ1-2; 10 nucleotides align to TRBD1. The CDR3 totals 15 residues. V was pared by 4 bases and J by 2 bases, with 4 bases of the junction left unmatched. Germline values: CDR1 LGHNA, CDR2 YSLEER.

CDR3 sequence reads: CASSLARGRGRADTQYF. The CDR3 coding sequence is TGTGCCAGCAGCTTAGCGCGTGGCAGGGGGCGCGCAGATACGCAGTATTTT. The rearrangement uses TRBV7-2 and TRBJ2-3; 8 positions match TRBD1. CDR3 length: 17 residues. Germline CDR1 SGHTA, CDR2 FQGNSA. J gave up 4 bases and V 0 bases, and 9 bases lay outside the gene matches.